This T cell receptor beta chain was retrieved from a study of identical twins. A note on this clonotype: The target antigen is unknown.

Findings and caveats of the study: Memory repertoires showed no such pattern, whereas abundant cord blood beta clonotypes carried fewer insertions. Low generation probability was overrepresented in out-of-frame alpha sequences shared by twins.

Germline lookup yields CDR1 SEHNR and CDR2 FQNEAQ (reference sequence). This CDR3 has 13 amino acids. V shed 6 bases and J 6 bases; nucleotides not matched to a gene: 5. TCRdb re-called the 5' RACE reads through MiXCR, storing one row per CDR3 protein. Of a few hundred thousand distinct CDR3 sequences listed, 9% to 10% are singletons. The sequence came from a woman in her forties or fifties in good health. This chain links TRBV7-9 with TRBJ1-2, with 9 bases that match TRBD1. Input material: naive T cells sorted from blood. In DNA form, the CDR3 reads TGTGCCAGCAGAAAGGACAGGGGAGATGGCTACACCTTC. This gives the protein CASRKDRGDGYTF.